These T cell receptor beta chains were read from a single sample in a study of blood T cell repertoires in COVID-19. Some clones are missing from TCRdb's copy, which holds only in-frame ones; the method was immunoSEQ multiplex PCR. The sample includes about 120,000 clones, 82% of them seen just once. Material for sequencing was peripheral blood. All receptors derive from a man between 65 and 79 years old with acute or convalescent COVID-19. The CDR3 runs from the conserved cysteine through the conserved F or W. The D gene is left open where the match is weak. Size is omitted from some rows. Given values are once, few, many or a class for expanded clones.

>TRBV25-1|once|TRBJ2-3|TRBD2
CASSPLAAKGTDTQYF
TGTGCCAGCAGTCCGCTAGCGGCCAAGGGCACAGATACGCAGTATTTT
>TRBV7-8|NA|TRBJ1-6|NA
CASMGASNSPLHF
TGTGCCAGCATGGGGGCCAGTAATTCACCCCTCCACTTT
>TRBV7-9|NA|TRBJ1-1|NA
CASSLERGYTEAFF
TGTGCCAGCAGCTTAGAAAGGGGGTACACTGAAGCTTTCTTT
>TRBV19|NA|TRBJ2-1|TRBD2
CASSEAGAYRNEQFF
TGTGCCAGTAGCGAAGCGGGGGCCTACCGCAATGAGCAGTTCTTC
>TRBV5-4|few|TRBJ1-2|NA
CASSRPDGAGYYGYTF
TGTGCCAGCAGCCGACCTGATGGGGCCGGGTACTATGGCTACACCTTC
>TRBV28|NA|TRBJ2-5|TRBD2
CASSLGLAGIETQYF
TGTGCCAGCAGTTTGGGACTAGCGGGAATTGAGACCCAGTACTTC
>TRBV5-1|NA|TRBJ2-5|TRBD2
CASSLGLAGTQETQYF
TGCGCCAGCAGCCTAGGACTAGCGGGGACACAAGAGACCCAGTACTTC
>TRBV6-2/TRBV6-3|NA|TRBJ2-7|NA
CASSYRAGTRAYEQYF
TGTGCCAGCAGTTACCGGGCTGGCACGCGGGCCTACGAGCAGTACTTC
>TRBV28|NA|TRBJ1-2|NA
CASSLATGQGRGGYTF
TGTGCCAGCAGTTTGGCGACGGGTCAGGGTAGGGGTGGCTACACCTTC
>TRBV7-2|NA|TRBJ1-5|TRBD1
CASSRRQGSQPQHF
TGTGCCAGCAGCCGTAGACAGGGCAGTCAGCCCCAGCATTTT
>TRBV7-9|NA|TRBJ1-1|NA
CASTLQGLNTEAFF
TGTGCCAGCACCCTACAGGGATTGAACACTGAAGCTTTCTTT
>TRBV10-3|NA|TRBJ1-3|NA
CAISTGSGNTIYF
TGTGCCATCAGTACAGGGTCTGGAAACACCATATATTTT
>TRBV5-1|few|TRBJ2-7|NA
CASSDPGTGEQYF
TGCGCCAGCAGTGACCCCGGGACTGGCGAGCAGTACTTC
>TRBV10-3|NA|TRBJ1-4|TRBD1
CAISSGTGGMVGDEKLFF
TGTGCCATCAGTTCCGGGACAGGGGGCATGGTTGGTGATGAAAAACTGTTTTTT